The rows below give T cell receptor beta chains drawn from one sample of a study of T cell responses to AZD1222 COVID-19 vaccine. Using immunoSEQ multiplex PCR, the repertoire was profiled, and TCRdb retains in-frame clones only, with some absent. The repertoire consists of more than 150,000 clones, with around nine tenths occurring once and the leading ten covering 0.4% to 0.5%. Specimen: peripheral blood, collected on day 0 of AZD1222 vaccination. All receptors come from an adult in good health. The conserved cysteine and the conserved F or W are not part of the CDR3 here.

v_call	cdr3_length	j_call	cdr3_aa
TRBV3-1/TRBV3-2	12	TRBJ1-1	ASSPGLQNTEAF
TRBV7-2	10	TRBJ1-6	ASSPGGFTLH
TRBV12-5	15	TRBJ2-1	ASGSNPRDEKYNEQF
TRBV7-2	11	TRBJ1-2	ASSPHRTYGYT
TRBV12-3/TRBV12-4	11	TRBJ1-2	ASRRAGNYGYT
TRBV30	10	TRBJ1-1	AWSGRGVEAF
TRBV7-6	13	TRBJ2-1	ASKGGASGYNEQF
TRBV19	16	TRBJ2-3	ASSISDLRTGSADTQY
TRBV27	13	TRBJ2-5	ASSPRLAVQETQY
TRBV5-1	11	TRBJ2-5	ASTFMWGETQY
TRBV2	12	TRBJ2-3	ASKLAGTTDTQY
TRBV7-2	14	TRBJ2-1	ASSLARQGGVNEQF
TRBV5-4	11	TRBJ1-1	ASSRSVNTEAF
TRBV14	14	TRBJ1-6	ASRGTGRFYNSPLH
TRBV6-7	10	TRBJ2-7	ASSYPNYEQY
TRBV7-2	14	TRBJ1-5	ASSLNGQGAVWAQH